This TCR beta chain was profiled in a study of blood T cells in healthy people across ages (dated by TCRdb to the mid-2010s). General notes on the study: In model experiments, template switching captured roughly one uniquely barcoded TCR beta cDNA molecule for every two T cells. Using deep sequencing normalized with unique cDNA molecular identifiers, the study measured how TCR beta repertoire diversity changes with age. The donors were divided into four age groups: young (average around 16 years), middle-aged (about 39), aged (approximately 64) and long-lived (82). Donors of different ages were randomly distributed across sequencing lanes to avoid experimental bias. Two additional independent replicas of 1 million unique cDNA reads from the same blood draw were analyzed for two donors (one aged 18 to 30 and one aged 80 or older).

Systemically healthy Caucasian individuals from Russia, 35 to 40 in total and aged roughly 6 to 95 years, were included as donors. Approximately 9.3 milliliters of peripheral blood were drawn from each donor into EDTA-treated Vacutainer tubes. Ficoll-Paque density-gradient centrifugation was used to isolate PBMCs, with at least 6 million per sample. Total RNA, at least 5.5 micrograms per sample, was extracted from PBMCs with Trizol reagent. Naive CD45RAhigh/CD27high T cell percentages were measured by flow cytometry on a PBMC aliquot from every donor. On the study overall, not on this receptor specifically: Estimates of total diversity based on one million sequenced T cells were regarded as lower bounds and as underestimates. The long-lived group showed more naive CD4+ T cells, fewer expanded clones and increased TCR diversity than the aged group, suggesting age selection. As age increased, observed TCR beta diversity per million T cells dropped in a roughly linear way, and a significant reduction was already evident by age 40. Bulk unsorted PBMC profiling prevented conclusive comparison of naive and antigen-experienced compartments. The CMV infection status of donors was not known, potentially confounding age-related changes in expanded clonotypes. There was a strong correlation between observed TCR beta diversity and the percentage of naive T cells measured by flow cytometry.

V was cut back by 0 bases and J by 4 bases, leaving a gap of 4 bases between them. For CDR1 and CDR2, the germline V gene (reference sequence) lists SEHNR and FQNEAQ. Reading from cysteine to phenylalanine, the CDR3 counts 13 amino acids. Of all the DNA, just the CDR3 is kept, 39 bases in frame from base 1. Concerning this clonotype itself: Its recognized antigen is unknown. Base qualities were left out, and no much larger clone turns up one base away.

The library was built by means of 5' RACE. Sequencer: Illumina HiSeq 2500. A second PCR of about 6 to 11 cycles was performed with a sample-barcoded 5' primer and a J-beta primer mix. A unique molecular identifier was introduced onto each TCR beta cDNA molecule by a template-switch 5' adaptor carrying 12 random nucleotides. Each sample yielded at least 2.5 million CDR3-containing paired-end reads. All of the RNA was converted into first-strand cDNA using the Mint cDNA synthesis kit, with a TRBC-specific oligonucleotide serving as the primer. Following uracil-DNA glycosylase treatment, a first 18-cycle PCR with universal primers M1SS and BC2_uni_R was performed on all cDNA. The study's own analysis went as follows. For normalization, 1 million high-quality reads, each with a distinct molecular identifier, were randomly selected from each sample. Reads sharing molecular identifiers were discarded rather than binned into consensus sequences. MiTCR, set to a Q25 quality threshold and the strictest error-elimination algorithm, was used for CDR3 identification, clonotype clustering and error correction. A nonparametric unseen species model with Euler transformation was used to estimate lower-bound total TCR beta diversity. Using fastp trimming at Q25 and MiXCR clonotype assembly, TCRdb reanalyzed the public sequencing data and kept in-frame beta chains. Each record represents a unique CDR3 protein, reported with the most common genes and DNA among its rows. The V and J calls were not made by the authors but by TCRdb's processing. A total of about 970,000 distinct CDR3 sequences appear in this sample, 45% to 60% of them only once. Over 20% of the sample belongs to the ten largest clones.

The chain is made from TRBV7-9 and TRBJ1-5, with the D gene call left open. Sequenced sample: blood. This sequence originates from a woman aged 55-69 years in good health. The DNA reads TGTGCCAGCAGCTTAGCCCCGAATCAGCCCCAGCATTTT. Its protein reads: CASSLAPNQPQHF.